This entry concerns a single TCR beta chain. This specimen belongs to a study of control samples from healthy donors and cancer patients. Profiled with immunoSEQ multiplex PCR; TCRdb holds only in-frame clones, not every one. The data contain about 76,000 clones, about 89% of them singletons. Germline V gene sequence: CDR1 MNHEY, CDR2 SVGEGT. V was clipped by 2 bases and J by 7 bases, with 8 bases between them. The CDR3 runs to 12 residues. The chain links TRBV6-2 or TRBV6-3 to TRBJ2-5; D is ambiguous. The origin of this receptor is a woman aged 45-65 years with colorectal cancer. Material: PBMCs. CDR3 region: CASSYGPRTQYF. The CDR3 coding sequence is TGTGCCAGCAGTTACGGCCCCCGGACCCAGTACTTC.